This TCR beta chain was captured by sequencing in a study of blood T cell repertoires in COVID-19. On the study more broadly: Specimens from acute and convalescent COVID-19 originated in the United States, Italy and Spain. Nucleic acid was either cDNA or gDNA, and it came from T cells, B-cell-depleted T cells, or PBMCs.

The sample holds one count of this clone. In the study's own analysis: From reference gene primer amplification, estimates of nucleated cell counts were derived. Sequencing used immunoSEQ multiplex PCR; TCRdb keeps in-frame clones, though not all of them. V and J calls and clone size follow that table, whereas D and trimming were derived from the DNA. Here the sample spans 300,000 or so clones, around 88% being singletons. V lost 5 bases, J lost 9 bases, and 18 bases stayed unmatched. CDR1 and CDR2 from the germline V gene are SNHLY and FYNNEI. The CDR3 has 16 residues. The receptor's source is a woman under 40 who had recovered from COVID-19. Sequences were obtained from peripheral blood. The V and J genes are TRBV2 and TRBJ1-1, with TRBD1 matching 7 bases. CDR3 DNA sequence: TGTGCCAGCAGTTTAGCCCCGGGACAGAACCCTTCCCAAGCTTTCTTT. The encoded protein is CASSLAPGQNPSQAFF.